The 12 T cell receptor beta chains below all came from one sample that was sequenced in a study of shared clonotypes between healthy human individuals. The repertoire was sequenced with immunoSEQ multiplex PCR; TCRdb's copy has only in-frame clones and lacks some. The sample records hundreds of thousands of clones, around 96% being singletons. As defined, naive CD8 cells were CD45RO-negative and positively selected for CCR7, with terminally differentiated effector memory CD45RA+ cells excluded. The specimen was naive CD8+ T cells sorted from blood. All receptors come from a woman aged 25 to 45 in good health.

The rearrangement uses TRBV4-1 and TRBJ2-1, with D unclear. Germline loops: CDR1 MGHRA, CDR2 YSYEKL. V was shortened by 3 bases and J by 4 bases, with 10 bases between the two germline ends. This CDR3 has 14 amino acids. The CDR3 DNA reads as TGCGCCAGCAGCCAGGGCTACGAGTACAATGAGCAGTTCTTC. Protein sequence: CASSQGYEYNEQFF.

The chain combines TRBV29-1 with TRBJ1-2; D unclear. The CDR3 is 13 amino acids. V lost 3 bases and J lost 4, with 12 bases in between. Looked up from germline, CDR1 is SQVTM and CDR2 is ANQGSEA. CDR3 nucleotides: TGCAGCGTTGACCTGCCAGACGTCTATGGCTACACCTTC. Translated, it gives CSVDLPDVYGYTF.

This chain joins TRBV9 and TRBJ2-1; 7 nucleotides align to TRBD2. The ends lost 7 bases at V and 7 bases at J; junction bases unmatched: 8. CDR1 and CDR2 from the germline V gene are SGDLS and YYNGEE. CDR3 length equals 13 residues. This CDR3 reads CASQGGPGNEQFF. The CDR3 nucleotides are TGTGCCAGCCAGGGAGGGCCAGGTAATGAGCAGTTCTTC.

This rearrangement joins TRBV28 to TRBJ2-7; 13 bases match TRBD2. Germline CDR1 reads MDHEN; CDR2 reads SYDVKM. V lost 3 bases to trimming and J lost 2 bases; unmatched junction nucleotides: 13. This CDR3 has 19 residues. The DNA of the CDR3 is TGTGCCAGCAGTTTGGGCATCGGACTAGCGGGGGCCCATACCTACGAGCAGTACTTC. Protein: CASSLGIGLAGAHTYEQYF.

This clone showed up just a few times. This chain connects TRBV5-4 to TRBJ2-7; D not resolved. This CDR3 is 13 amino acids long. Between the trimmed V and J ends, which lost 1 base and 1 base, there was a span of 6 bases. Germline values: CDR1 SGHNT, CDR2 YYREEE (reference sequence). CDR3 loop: CASSLFRSYEQYF. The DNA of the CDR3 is TGTGCCAGCAGCTTGTTCCGGTCCTACGAGCAGTACTTC.

The CDR3 DNA is TGTGCCAGCAGCCATGGGGCAGGGTTCGGCACTGAAGCTTTCTTT. This encodes CASSHGAGFGTEAFF. The chain links TRBV14 to TRBJ1-1, with a weak D call TRBD1 (5 bases). The V and J ends lost 3 bases and 4 bases respectively, with 15 bases between them. Germline V gene data show CDR1 as SGHDN and CDR2 as FVKESK. The CDR3 has 15 residues.

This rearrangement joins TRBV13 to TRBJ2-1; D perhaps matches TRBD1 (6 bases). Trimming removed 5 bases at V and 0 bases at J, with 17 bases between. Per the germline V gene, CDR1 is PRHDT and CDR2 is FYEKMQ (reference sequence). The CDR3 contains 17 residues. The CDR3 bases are TGTGCCAGCAGCCCTGGGGGCGGTCAGAGCTCCTACAATGAGCAGTTCTTC. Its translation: CASSPGGGQSSYNEQFF.

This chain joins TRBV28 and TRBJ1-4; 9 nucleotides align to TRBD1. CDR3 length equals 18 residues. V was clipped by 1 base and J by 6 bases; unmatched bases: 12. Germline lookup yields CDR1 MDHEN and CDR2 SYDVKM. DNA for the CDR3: TGTGCCAGCAGTTTATTATGGACCCGGGACAGGGATCATGAAAAACTGTTTTTT. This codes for CASSLLWTRDRDHEKLFF.

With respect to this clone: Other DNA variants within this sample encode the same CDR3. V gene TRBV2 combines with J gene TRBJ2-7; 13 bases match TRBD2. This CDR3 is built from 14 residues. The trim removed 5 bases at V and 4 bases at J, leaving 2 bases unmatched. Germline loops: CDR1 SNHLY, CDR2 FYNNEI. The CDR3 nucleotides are TGTGCCAGCAGTAGGACTAGCGGGAGTTACGAGCAGTACTTC. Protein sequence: CASSRTSGSYEQYF.

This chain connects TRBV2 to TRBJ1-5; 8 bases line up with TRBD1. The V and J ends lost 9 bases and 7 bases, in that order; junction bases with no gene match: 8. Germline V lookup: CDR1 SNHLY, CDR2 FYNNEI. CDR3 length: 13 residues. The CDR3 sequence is CARGGQGGQPQHF. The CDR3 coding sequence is TGTGCCAGAGGAGGACAGGGCGGCCAGCCCCAGCATTTT.

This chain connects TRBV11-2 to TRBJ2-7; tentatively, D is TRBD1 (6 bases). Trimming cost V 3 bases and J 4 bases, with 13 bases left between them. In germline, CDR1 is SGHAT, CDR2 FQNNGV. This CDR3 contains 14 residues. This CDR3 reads CASSFDRGGYEQYF. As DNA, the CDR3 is TGTGCCAGCAGCTTCGACCGAGGGGGTTACGAGCAGTACTTC.

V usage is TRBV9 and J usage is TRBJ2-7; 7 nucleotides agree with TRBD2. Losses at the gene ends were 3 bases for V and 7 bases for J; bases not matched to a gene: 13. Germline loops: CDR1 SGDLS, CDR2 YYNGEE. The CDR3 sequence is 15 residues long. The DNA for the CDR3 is TGTGCCAGCAGCGCGACGAATCGCGGGAGAGGGGAGCAGTACTTC. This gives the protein CASSATNRGRGEQYF.